This TCR beta chain was sequenced for a study of T cell changes during pregnancy in multiple sclerosis. Repertoires were generated with immunoSEQ multiplex PCR, while TCRdb's copy carries only in-frame clones and drops some. This table has around 30,000 clones, 90% appearing once. Germline V gene sequence: CDR1 SGHAT, CDR2 FQDESV (reference sequence). This CDR3 is built from 14 residues. V dropped 3 bases and J dropped 3 bases, with 11 bases sitting between them. The input for sequencing was CD8+ T cells from peripheral blood mononuclear cells, taken in the second trimester of pregnancy. The receptor comes from a female donor with multiple sclerosis, enrolled in a pregnancy study. The chain combines TRBV11-1 with TRBJ1-2; D call uncertain. The DNA for the CDR3 is TGTGCCAGCAGCTTTCCAAGCGCCGACTATGGCTACACCTTC. Protein product: CASSFPSADYGYTF.